This is a list of T cell receptor beta chains from one sample in a study of cytomegalovirus exposure and HLA in healthy donors. Assay: immunoSEQ multiplex PCR; the TCRdb copy retains only in-frame clones and omits some. Counted here are about 190,000 clones, about four fifths occurring once; the ten biggest clones make up approximately 1.8%. Material for sequencing was PBMCs. These receptors were taken from a man between 18 and 35 years old in good health and CMV-seronegative. Each CDR3 is given with its conserved first and last residue. D genes are given only for firm matches. For some rows the clone size is stated as once, few or many, or as a class when expanded; others skip it.

V	D	size	J	CDR3	DNA
TRBV10-3	TRBD2	-	TRBJ2-5	CAISGLAGVSETQYF	TGTGCCATCAGTGGACTAGCGGGAGTATCGGAGACCCAGTACTTC
TRBV7-3	-	-	TRBJ2-1	CASSGGWSSYNEQFF	TGTGCCAGCAGCGGGGGGTGGAGCTCCTACAATGAGCAGTTCTTC
TRBV4-3	-	-	TRBJ2-7	CASSQDQLYSYEQYF	TGCGCCAGCAGCCAAGATCAACTGTACTCCTACGAGCAGTACTTC
TRBV10-3	TRBD1	-	TRBJ1-2	CAISDSKDRLYYGYTF	TGTGCCATCAGTGATTCTAAGGACAGGCTATACTATGGCTACACCTTC
TRBV5-4	TRBD2	-	TRBJ2-5	CASSLSGRAGETQYF	TGTGCCAGCAGCCTCAGCGGGAGGGCCGGGGAGACCCAGTACTTC
TRBV2	TRBD1	-	TRBJ1-4	CASSESTGGNEKLFF	TGTGCCAGCAGTGAATCTACAGGGGGGAATGAAAAACTGTTTTTT
TRBV28	-	few	TRBJ1-1	CASSSRGTEAFF	TGTGCCAGCAGTTCTAGGGGCACTGAAGCTTTCTTT
TRBV7-2	TRBD1	-	TRBJ1-5	CASSLADRQPQHF	TGTGCCAGCAGCTTAGCGGACAGGCAGCCCCAGCATTTT
TRBV14	TRBD2	-	TRBJ2-7	CASSKHGGLVTYEQYF	TGTGCCAGCAGCAAACATGGGGGACTAGTGACCTACGAGCAGTACTTC
TRBV9	TRBD2	-	TRBJ2-5	CASSQVLAGVMETQYF	TGTGCCAGCAGCCAAGTCCTGGCGGGAGTAATGGAGACCCAGTACTTC
TRBV2	TRBD1	-	TRBJ2-5	CASSEAVTGGKETQYF	TGTGCCAGCAGTGAAGCCGTGACAGGGGGCAAAGAGACCCAGTACTTC
TRBV6-6	TRBD2	once	TRBJ2-7	CASSYLAGAYEQYF	TGTGCCAGCAGTTACCTAGCGGGAGCCTACGAGCAGTACTTC
TRBV25-1	TRBD1	-	TRBJ1-5	CASSEAGGAGNQPQHF	TGTGCCAGCAGTGAAGCAGGGGGCGCAGGCAATCAGCCCCAGCATTTT
TRBV27	-	-	TRBJ1-2	CASSLLGAADASNYGYTF	TGTGCCAGCAGTTTATTAGGGGCCGCAGATGCTTCTAACTATGGCTACACCTTC
TRBV7-9	-	-	TRBJ1-1	CASSFRDKSTEAFF	TGTGCCAGCAGTTTCCGGGACAAAAGTACTGAAGCTTTCTTT
TRBV19	-	-	TRBJ2-1	CASSPASREQFF	TGTGCCAGTAGCCCCGCAAGCCGGGAGCAGTTCTTC
TRBV2	-	once	TRBJ1-1	CASRDTGRAEAFF	TGTGCCAGCAGGGATACAGGGAGAGCTGAAGCTTTCTTT
TRBV11-2	-	-	TRBJ2-7	CASSFNRDEQYF	TGTGCCAGCAGCTTTAACAGGGACGAGCAGTACTTC
TRBV18	-	-	TRBJ1-2	CASSRGPFGDYTF	TGTGCCAGCTCTAGAGGTCCCTTCGGCGACTACACCTTC
TRBV28	-	-	TRBJ1-1	CASSPGAVHTEAFF	TGTGCCAGCAGTCCAGGGGCGGTCCACACTGAAGCTTTCTTT
TRBV28	-	-	TRBJ2-7	CASSYQEGRIEQYF	TGTGCCAGCAGTTATCAGGAGGGGCGAATCGAGCAGTACTTC
TRBV7-9	TRBD1	-	TRBJ2-7	CASSSGQGRTYEQYF	TGTGCCAGCAGTTCAGGACAGGGGCGAACCTACGAGCAGTACTTC
TRBV5-1	TRBD1	-	TRBJ1-1	CASSLDPAGGNTEAFF	TGCGCCAGCAGCTTGGATCCGGCAGGGGGGAACACTGAAGCTTTCTTT
TRBV6-6	TRBD1	-	TRBJ2-7	CASRRTGGAYEQYF	TGTGCCAGCAGGAGGACAGGGGGGGCCTACGAGCAGTACTTC
TRBV4-3	TRBD2	once	TRBJ2-3	CASSQYGEGFSTDTQYF	TGCGCCAGCAGCCAATATGGGGAGGGGTTTAGCACAGATACGCAGTATTTT
TRBV7-9	-	-	TRBJ2-1	CASSLDRGSSYNEQFF	TGTGCCAGCAGCTTAGACCGGGGAAGCTCCTACAATGAGCAGTTCTTC
TRBV20-1	-	-	TRBJ1-1	CSAADSTEAFF	TGCAGTGCAGCGGACAGCACTGAAGCTTTCTTT
TRBV5-8	-	-	TRBJ2-7	CASSLVQGRASYEQYF	TGTGCCAGCAGCTTGGTCCAGGGGAGGGCCTCCTACGAGCAGTACTTC
TRBV10-1	-	-	TRBJ2-3	CASSESSDTQYF	TGCGCCAGCAGTGAGTCCTCAGATACGCAGTATTTT
TRBV27	TRBD1	-	TRBJ2-7	CASSSSGTGGHEQYF	TGTGCCAGCAGTTCCTCCGGGACAGGGGGCCACGAGCAGTACTTC
TRBV28	-	-	TRBJ1-3	CASSLELSPSGNTIYF	TGTGCCAGCAGTCTCGAACTGAGCCCCTCTGGAAACACCATATATTTT
TRBV2	-	-	TRBJ2-7	CASREGRSSYEQYF	TGTGCCAGCAGGGAGGGTCGGAGCTCCTACGAGCAGTACTTC
TRBV7-9	TRBD1	-	TRBJ2-7	CASSLYRDREYEQYF	TGTGCCAGCAGCTTATACCGGGACAGGGAATACGAGCAGTACTTC
TRBV30	-	once	TRBJ2-7	CAWSPTGFEQYF	TGTGCCTGGAGTCCAACAGGGTTCGAGCAGTACTTC
TRBV6-5	TRBD1	-	TRBJ1-1	CASRHQGAYTEAFF	TGTGCCAGCAGACACCAGGGGGCATACACTGAAGCTTTCTTT
TRBV6-6	TRBD1	-	TRBJ1-2	CASSYSTGYDGYTF	TGTGCCAGCAGTTACTCGACAGGGTACGACGGCTACACCTTC
TRBV7-3	-	-	TRBJ2-1	CASSSGGGNEQFF	TGTGCCAGCAGCTCGGGGGGCGGGAATGAGCAGTTCTTC
TRBV4-1	TRBD1	-	TRBJ1-1	CASRQTGGGTEAFF	TGCGCCAGCAGGCAGACAGGGGGAGGCACTGAAGCTTTCTTT
TRBV6-6	-	-	TRBJ1-5	CASSYQTVFSNQPQHF	TGTGCCAGCAGTTACCAGACAGTTTTCAGCAATCAGCCCCAGCATTTT
TRBV29-1	-	-	TRBJ2-7	CSVEDLGAGTVYEQYF	TGCAGCGTTGAAGATCTGGGAGCCGGAACGGTCTACGAGCAGTACTTC
TRBV30	-	-	TRBJ2-3	CAWNIRFADTQYF	TGTGCCTGGAACATTCGATTCGCAGATACGCAGTATTTT
TRBV7-2	-	-	TRBJ2-2	CASRETGELFF	TGTGCCAGCAGGGAGACCGGGGAGCTGTTTTTT
TRBV5-8	-	-	TRBJ1-1	CASSSPPYTEAFF	TGTGCCAGCAGCTCCCCTCCCTACACTGAAGCTTTCTTT
TRBV27	-	once	TRBJ1-4	CASSHRTGNEKLFF	TGTGCCAGCAGTCACCGGACGGGAAATGAAAAACTGTTTTTT
TRBV2	-	-	TRBJ1-6	CASILDSQRPPLHF	TGTGCCAGCATCTTGGACAGTCAGCGGCCACCCCTCCACTTT
TRBV14	TRBD2	once	TRBJ2-5	CASSPPSGTKETQYF	TGTGCCAGCAGCCCCCCTAGCGGGACGAAAGAGACCCAGTACTTC
TRBV4-1	TRBD1	-	TRBJ1-4	CASSRSGQTTTNEKLFF	TGCGCCAGCAGCCGATCGGGACAGACTACGACTAATGAAAAACTGTTTTTT
TRBV29-1	TRBD1	-	TRBJ2-1	CSVKNRDREFASAEQFF	TGCAGCGTTAAAAACCGGGACAGGGAGTTTGCTAGCGCTGAGCAGTTCTTC
TRBV5-1	TRBD1	-	TRBJ1-1	CASSFVPGTGGAVNTEAFF	TGCGCCAGCAGCTTTGTTCCCGGGACAGGGGGCGCGGTGAACACTGAAGCTTTCTTT
TRBV7-6	TRBD2	few	TRBJ2-1	CASSPLGSGAPRDNEQFF	TGTGCCAGCAGCCCCCTAGGTAGCGGGGCACCCAGGGACAATGAGCAGTTCTTC